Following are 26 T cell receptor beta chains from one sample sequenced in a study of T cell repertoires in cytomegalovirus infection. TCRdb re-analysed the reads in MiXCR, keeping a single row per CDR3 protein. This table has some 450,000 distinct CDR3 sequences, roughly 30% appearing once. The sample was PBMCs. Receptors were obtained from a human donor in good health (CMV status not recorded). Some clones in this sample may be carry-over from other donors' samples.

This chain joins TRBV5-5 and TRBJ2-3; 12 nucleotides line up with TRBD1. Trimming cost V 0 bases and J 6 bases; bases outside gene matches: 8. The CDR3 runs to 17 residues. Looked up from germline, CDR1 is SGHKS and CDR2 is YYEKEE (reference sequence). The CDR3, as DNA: TGTGCCAGCAGCTTGGGGGACAGGGGGCGCTTGGCCGATACGCAGTATTTT. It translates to CASSLGDRGRLADTQYF.

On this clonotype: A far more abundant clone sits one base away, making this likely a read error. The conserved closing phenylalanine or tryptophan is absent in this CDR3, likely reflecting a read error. The CDR3 is CASSLGQGETQYC. The CDR3 DNA reads TGTGCCAGCAGCTTAGGACAGGGAGAGACCCAGTACTGC. The rearrangement uses TRBV7-2 and TRBJ2-5; 7 bases match TRBD1. The trim removed 1 base at V and 4 bases at J, leaving 0 bases unmatched. The CDR3 contains 13 residues. Germline V gives CDR1 SGHTA, CDR2 FQGNSA.

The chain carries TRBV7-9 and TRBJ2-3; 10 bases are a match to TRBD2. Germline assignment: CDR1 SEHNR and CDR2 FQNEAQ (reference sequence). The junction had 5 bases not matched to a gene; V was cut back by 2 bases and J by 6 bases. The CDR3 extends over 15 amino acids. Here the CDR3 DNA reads TGTGCCAGCAGCTTAAGCGGGGGGGCCGGGGATACGCAGTATTTT. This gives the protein CASSLSGGAGDTQYF.

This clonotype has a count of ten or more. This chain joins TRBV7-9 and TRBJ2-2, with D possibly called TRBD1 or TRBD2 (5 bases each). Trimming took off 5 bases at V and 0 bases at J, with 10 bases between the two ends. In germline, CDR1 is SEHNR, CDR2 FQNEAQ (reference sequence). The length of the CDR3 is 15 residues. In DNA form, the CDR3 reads TGTGCCAGCAGCAGGGACGTTCCGAACACCGGGGAGCTGTTTTTT. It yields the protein CASSRDVPNTGELFF.

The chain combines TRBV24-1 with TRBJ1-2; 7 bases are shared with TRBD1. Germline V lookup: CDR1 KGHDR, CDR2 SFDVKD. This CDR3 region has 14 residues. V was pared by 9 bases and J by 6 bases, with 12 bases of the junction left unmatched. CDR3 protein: CATQGPGTDDGYTF. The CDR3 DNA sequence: TGTGCCACCCAAGGACCGGGGACAGACGATGGCTACACCTTC.

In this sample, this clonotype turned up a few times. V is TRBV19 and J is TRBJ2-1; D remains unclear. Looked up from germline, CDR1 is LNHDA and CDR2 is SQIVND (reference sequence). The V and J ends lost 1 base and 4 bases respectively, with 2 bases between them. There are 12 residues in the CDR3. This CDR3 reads CASSIGYNEQFF. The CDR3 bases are TGTGCCAGTAGTATAGGTTACAATGAGCAGTTCTTC.

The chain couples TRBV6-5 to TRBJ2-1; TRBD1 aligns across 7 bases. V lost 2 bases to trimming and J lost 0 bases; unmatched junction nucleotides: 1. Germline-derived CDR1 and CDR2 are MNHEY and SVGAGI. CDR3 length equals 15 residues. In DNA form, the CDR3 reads TGTGCCAGCAGTTACGGGGACAGCTCCTACAATGAGCAGTTCTTC. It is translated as CASSYGDSSYNEQFF.

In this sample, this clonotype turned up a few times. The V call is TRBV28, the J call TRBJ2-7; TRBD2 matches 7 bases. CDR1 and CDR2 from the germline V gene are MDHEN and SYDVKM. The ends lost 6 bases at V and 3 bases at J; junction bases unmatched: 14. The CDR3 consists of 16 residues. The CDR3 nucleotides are TGTGCCAGCAGGAAACTTTGGGGGGGAAGCGGCTACGAGCAGTACTTC. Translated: CASRKLWGGSGYEQYF.

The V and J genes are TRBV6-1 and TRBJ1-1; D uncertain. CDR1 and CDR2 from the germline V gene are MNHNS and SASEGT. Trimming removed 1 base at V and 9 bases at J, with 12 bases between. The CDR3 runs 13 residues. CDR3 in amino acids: CASSEDPGSKAFF. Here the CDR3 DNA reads TGTGCCAGCAGTGAAGACCCGGGGTCTAAAGCTTTCTTT.

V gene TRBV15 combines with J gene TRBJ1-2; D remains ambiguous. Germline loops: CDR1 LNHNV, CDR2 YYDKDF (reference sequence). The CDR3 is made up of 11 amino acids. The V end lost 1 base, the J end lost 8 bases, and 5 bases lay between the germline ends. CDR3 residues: CATSRGEGYTF. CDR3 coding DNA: TGTGCCACCAGCAGAGGGGAAGGCTACACCTTC.

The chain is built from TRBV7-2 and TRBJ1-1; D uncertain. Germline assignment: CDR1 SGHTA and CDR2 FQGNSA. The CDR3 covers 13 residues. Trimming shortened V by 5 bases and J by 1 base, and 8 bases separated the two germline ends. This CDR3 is CASSRSWNTEAFF. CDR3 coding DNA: TGTGCCAGCAGCCGGAGTTGGAACACTGAAGCTTTCTTT. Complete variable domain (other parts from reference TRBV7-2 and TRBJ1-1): GAGVSQSPSNKVTEKGKDVELRCDPISGHTALYWYRQSLGQGLEFLIYFQGNSAPDKSGLPSDRFSAERTGGSVSTLTIQRTQQEDSAVYLCASSRSWNTEAFFGQGTRLTVV.

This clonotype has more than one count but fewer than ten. In nucleotides, the CDR3 is TGCGCCAGCAGCCCCAGGGCCACAGGGAATGAAAAACTGTTTTTT. Encoded protein: CASSPRATGNEKLFF. The chain is built from TRBV4-3 and TRBJ1-4, with D possibly being TRBD1 (6 bases). V was trimmed by 4 bases and J by 5 bases, leaving 14 bases between them. Germline values: CDR1 LGHNA, CDR2 YSLEER. This CDR3 is 15 amino acids long.

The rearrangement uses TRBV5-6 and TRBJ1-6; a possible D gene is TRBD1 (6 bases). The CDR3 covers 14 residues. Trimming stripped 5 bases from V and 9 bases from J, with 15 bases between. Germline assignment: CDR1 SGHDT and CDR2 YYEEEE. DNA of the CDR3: TGTGCCAGCAGAAAAGCAGGGGCTCCTTCACCCCTCCACTTT. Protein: CASRKAGAPSPLHF.

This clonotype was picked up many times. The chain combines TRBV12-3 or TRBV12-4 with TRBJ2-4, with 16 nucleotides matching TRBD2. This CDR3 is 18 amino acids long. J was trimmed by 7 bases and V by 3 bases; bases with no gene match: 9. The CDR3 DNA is TGTGCCAGCAGTTTGGCCCCTGGGACTAGCGGGGGGGGGAACATTCAGTACTTC. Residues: CASSLAPGTSGGGNIQYF.

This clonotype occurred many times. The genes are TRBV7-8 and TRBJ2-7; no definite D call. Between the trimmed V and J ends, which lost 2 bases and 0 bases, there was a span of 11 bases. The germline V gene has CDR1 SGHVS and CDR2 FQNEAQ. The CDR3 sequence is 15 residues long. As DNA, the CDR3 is TGTGCCAGCAGCTTACTTGGAGACGGCTCCTACGAGCAGTACTTC. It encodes CASSLLGDGSYEQYF.

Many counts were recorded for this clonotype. CDR3 protein: CASSLLGGRSSYNEQFF. The CDR3 nucleotides are TGTGCCAGCAGCTTACTAGGCGGGCGGAGCTCCTACAATGAGCAGTTCTTC. The chain couples TRBV7-8 to TRBJ2-1; tentative D call: TRBD2 (5 bases). Germline CDR1 SGHVS, CDR2 FQNEAQ. This CDR3 comprises 17 residues. Trimming cost V 2 bases and J 0 bases, with 14 bases left between them.

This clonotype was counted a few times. The CDR3 spells CASSPGQFQETQYF. CDR3 sequence (DNA): TGTGCCAGCAGCCCGGGACAGTTCCAAGAGACCCAGTACTTC. The V gene is TRBV7-7, the J gene TRBJ2-5; 7 bases are a match to TRBD1. CDR3 length equals 14 residues. The germline V gene encodes CDR1 SSHAT and CDR2 FNYEAQ (reference sequence). V lost 5 bases to trimming and J lost 1 base; unmatched junction nucleotides: 4.

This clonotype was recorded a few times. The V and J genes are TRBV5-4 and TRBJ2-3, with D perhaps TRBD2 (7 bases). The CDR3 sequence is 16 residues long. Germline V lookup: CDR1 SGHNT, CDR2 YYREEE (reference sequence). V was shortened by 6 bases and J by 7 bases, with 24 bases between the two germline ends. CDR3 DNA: TGTGCCAGCACCCCGTGGGGGGGGGGCGGGAGAAATACGCAGTATTTT. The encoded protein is CASTPWGGGGRNTQYF.

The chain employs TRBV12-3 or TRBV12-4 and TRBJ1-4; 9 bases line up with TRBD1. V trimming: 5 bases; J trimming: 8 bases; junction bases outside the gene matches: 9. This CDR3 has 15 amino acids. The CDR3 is CASSLTGGAGEKLFF. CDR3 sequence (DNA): TGTGCCAGCAGTCTAACAGGGGGCGCGGGCGAAAAACTGTTTTTT.

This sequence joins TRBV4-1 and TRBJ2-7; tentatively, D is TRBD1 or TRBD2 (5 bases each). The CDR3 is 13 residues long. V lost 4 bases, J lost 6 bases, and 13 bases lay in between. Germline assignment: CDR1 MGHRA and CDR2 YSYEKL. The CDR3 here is CASSPTEGFEQYF. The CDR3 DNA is TGCGCCAGCAGCCCAACCGAGGGGTTCGAGCAGTACTTC.

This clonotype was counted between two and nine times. CDR3 loop: CASSIGPLGSNQPQHF. The CDR3 coding sequence is TGTGCCAGTAGTATCGGGCCTCTCGGGAGCAATCAGCCCCAGCATTTT. The chain is built from TRBV19 and TRBJ1-5; D uncertain. Trimming removed 3 bases from V and 1 base from J, with 13 bases in between. Germline V lookup: CDR1 LNHDA, CDR2 SQIVND (reference sequence). The CDR3 contains 16 residues.

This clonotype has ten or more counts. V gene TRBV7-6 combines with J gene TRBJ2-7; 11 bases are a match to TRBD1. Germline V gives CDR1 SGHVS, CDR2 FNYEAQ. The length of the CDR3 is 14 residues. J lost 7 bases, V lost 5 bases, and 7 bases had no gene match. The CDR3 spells CASSPGQGAREQYF. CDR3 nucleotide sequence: TGTGCCAGCAGCCCCGGACAGGGGGCGCGTGAGCAGTACTTC. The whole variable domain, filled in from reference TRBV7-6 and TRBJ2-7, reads GAGVSQSPRYKVTKRGQDVALRCDPISGHVSLYWYRQALGQGPEFLTYFNYEAQQDKSGLPNDRFSAERPEGSISTLTIQRTEQRDSAMYRCASSPGQGAREQYFGPGTRLTVT.

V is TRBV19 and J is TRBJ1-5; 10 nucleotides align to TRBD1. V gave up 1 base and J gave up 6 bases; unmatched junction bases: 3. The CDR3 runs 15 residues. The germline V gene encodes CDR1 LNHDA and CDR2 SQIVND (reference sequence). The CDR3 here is CASSIAGTGVQPQHF. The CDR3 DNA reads TGTGCCAGTAGTATAGCCGGGACAGGGGTTCAGCCCCAGCATTTT.

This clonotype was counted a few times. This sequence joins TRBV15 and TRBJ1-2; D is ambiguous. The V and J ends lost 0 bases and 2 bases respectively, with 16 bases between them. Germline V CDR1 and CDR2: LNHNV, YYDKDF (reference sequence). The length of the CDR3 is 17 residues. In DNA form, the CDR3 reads TGTGCCACCAGCAGAGATTTTTCTTGGGCCGGCAACTATGGCTACACCTTC. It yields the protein CATSRDFSWAGNYGYTF.

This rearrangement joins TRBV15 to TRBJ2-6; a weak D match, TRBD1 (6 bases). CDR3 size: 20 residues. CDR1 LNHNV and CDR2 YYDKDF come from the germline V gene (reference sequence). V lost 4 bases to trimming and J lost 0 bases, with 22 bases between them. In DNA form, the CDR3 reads TGTGCCACCAGCAATCGATCTAGGGGACATTCCAACTCTGGGGCCAACGTCCTGACTTTC. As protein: CATSNRSRGHSNSGANVLTF.

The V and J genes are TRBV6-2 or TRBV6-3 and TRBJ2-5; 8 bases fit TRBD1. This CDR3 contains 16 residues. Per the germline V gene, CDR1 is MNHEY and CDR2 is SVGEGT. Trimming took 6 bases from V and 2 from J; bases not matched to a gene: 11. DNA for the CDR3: TGTGCCAGCAGCTCGCCCGACAGGGGCGAACAAGAGACCCAGTACTTC. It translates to CASSSPDRGEQETQYF.